This T cell receptor (beta chain) was recovered during a study of cytomegalovirus exposure and HLA in healthy donors. Study-level findings and limits: Within the data, a cluster of highly shared sequence variants was likely a sequencing artifact. Despite most TCR sequences being rare, some public TCRs occurred in many donors. The authors later found TCR association rates varying by HLA locus, with DRB1 most and HLA-C fewest.

Vbeta (60) and Jbeta (13) primers were used in the PCR. Assay used: immunoSEQ multiplex PCR; TCRdb lists only in-frame clones, some missing. This table holds 100,000 to 120,000 clones, around 70% found once. The length of the CDR3 is 15 residues. The V gene's germline CDR1 is SNHLY and CDR2 FYNNEI. Unmatched junction bases numbered 9, after V lost 4 bases and J lost 10 bases. Regarding this clone: Its specificity is not known.

The gene calls are TRBV2 and TRBJ2-1, with 11 bases aligning to TRBD2. This clonotype was sampled from a man aged 40-49 years in good health and CMV-seronegative. The sequenced material came from PBMCs. CDR3 DNA: TGTGCCAGCAGTGTCAGTAGCGGGGGGGCGGAAGAGCAGTTCTTC. It specifies CASSVSSGGAEEQFF.